This record looks at one T cell receptor (beta chain) sequence and its context. The antigen is unknown. The sample originates from a study of T cell responses to AZD1222 COVID-19 vaccine. The germline gives CDR1 SGHTA, CDR2 FQGNSA. The CDR3 has 15 amino acids. Trimming removed 4 bases at V and 0 bases at J, with 9 bases between. Whole-study findings and limits: The span of vaccine-associated CD4 TCRs extended across spike, with dominance at 160-218 and 743-854. It was only 6 or 7 AZD1222 recipients who were seropositive at baseline. Sampling that yielded the repertoires occurred only after the peak T cell response. Reports say nearly half of spike-specific TCRs go after unmutated variant regions.

Profiled with immunoSEQ multiplex PCR; TCRdb holds only in-frame clones, not every one. The profile shows 93,000 or so clones, roughly 89% of them singletons. The material sequenced was peripheral blood, taken on day 0 of AZD1222 vaccination. This sequence was found in an adult in good health. This chain links TRBV7-2 with TRBJ2-2, with D unresolved. The CDR3 sequence: CASSSSSANTGELFF. The CDR3 bases are TGTGCCAGCAGCTCATCTAGTGCGAACACCGGGGAGCTGTTTTTT.